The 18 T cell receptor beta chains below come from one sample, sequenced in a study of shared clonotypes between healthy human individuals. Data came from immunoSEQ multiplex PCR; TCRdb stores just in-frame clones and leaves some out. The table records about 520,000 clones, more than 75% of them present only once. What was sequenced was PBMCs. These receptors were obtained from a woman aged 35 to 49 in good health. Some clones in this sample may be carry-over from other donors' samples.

The CDR3 bases are TGTGCCAGCAGCTTCGGTACCACTAATGAAAAACTGTTTTTT. Protein product: CASSFGTTNEKLFF. The chain combines TRBV7-9 with TRBJ1-4; D ambiguous. CDR3 length: 14 residues. Trimming removed 3 bases at V and 2 bases at J, with 7 bases between. The V gene's germline CDR1 is SEHNR and CDR2 FQNEAQ (reference sequence).

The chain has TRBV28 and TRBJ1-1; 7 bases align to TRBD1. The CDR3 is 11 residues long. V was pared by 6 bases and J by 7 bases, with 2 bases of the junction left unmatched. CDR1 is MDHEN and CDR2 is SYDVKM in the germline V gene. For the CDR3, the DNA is TGTGCCAGCAGAGACAGGGATGAAGCTTTCTTT. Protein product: CASRDRDEAFF.

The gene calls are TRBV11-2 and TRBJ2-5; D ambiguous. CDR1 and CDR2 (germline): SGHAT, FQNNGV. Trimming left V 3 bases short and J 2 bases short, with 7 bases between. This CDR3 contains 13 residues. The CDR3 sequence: CASSFSEQETQYF. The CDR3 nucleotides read TGTGCCAGCAGCTTCTCGGAACAAGAGACCCAGTACTTC.

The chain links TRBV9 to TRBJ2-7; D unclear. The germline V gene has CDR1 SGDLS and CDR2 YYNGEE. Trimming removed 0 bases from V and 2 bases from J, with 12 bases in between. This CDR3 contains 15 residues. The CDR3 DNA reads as TGTGCCAGCAGCGTAGCTCTGGGCGGAGCCTACGAGCAGTACTTC. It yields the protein CASSVALGGAYEQYF.

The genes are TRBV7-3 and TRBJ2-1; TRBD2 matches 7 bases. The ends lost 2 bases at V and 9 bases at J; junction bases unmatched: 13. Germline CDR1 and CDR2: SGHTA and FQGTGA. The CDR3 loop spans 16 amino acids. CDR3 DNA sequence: TGTGCCAGCAGCTTAGCCCCCCCGGGAGGTTATAGTGAGCAGTTCTTC. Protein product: CASSLAPPGGYSEQFF.

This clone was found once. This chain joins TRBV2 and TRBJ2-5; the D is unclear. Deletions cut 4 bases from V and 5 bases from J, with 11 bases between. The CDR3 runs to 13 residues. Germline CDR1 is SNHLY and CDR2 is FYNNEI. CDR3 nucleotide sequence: TGTGCCAGCAGTGTTATGGCTCGGGAGACCCAGTACTTC. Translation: CASSVMARETQYF.

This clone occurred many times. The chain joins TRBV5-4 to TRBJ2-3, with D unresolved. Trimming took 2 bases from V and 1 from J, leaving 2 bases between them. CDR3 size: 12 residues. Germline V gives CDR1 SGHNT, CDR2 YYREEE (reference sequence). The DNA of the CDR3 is TGTGCCAGCAGCTTCGGCACAGATACGCAGTATTTT. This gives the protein CASSFGTDTQYF. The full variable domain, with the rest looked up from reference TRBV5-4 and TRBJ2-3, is ETGVTQSPTHLIKTRGQQVTLRCSSQSGHNTVSWYQQALGQGPQFIFQYYREEENGRGNFPPRFSGLQFPNYSSELNVNALELDDSALYLCASSFGTDTQYFGPGTRLTVL.

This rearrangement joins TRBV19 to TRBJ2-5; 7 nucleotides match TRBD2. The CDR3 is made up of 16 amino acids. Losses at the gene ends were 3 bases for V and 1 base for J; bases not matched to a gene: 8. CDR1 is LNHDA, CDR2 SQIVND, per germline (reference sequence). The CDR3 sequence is CASSISPGGSQETQYF. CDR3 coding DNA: TGTGCCAGTAGTATTAGCCCCGGGGGGAGCCAAGAGACCCAGTACTTC. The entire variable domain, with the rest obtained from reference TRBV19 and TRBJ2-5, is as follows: DGGITQSPKYLFRKEGQNVTLSCEQNLNHDAMYWYRQDPGQGLRLIYYSQIVNDFQKGDIAEGYSVSREKKESFPLTVTSAQKNPTAFYLCASSISPGGSQETQYFGPGTRLLVL.

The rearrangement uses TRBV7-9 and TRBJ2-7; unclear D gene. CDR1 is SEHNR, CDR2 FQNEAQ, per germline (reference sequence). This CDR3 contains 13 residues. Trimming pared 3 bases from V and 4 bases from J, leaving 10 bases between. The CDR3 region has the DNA TGTGCCAGCAGCTTGTATGCGAGATACGAGCAGTACTTC. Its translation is CASSLYARYEQYF.

The CDR3 loop is CASSLGPRGMNTGELFF. The CDR3 DNA follows: TGTGCCAGCAGCTTAGGCCCGAGGGGCATGAACACCGGGGAGCTGTTTTTT. V usage is TRBV11-2 and J usage is TRBJ2-2; D tentatively reads TRBD1 or TRBD2 (5 bases each). Trimming took off 1 base at V and 1 base at J, with 13 bases between the two ends. The V gene's germline CDR1 is SGHAT and CDR2 FQNNGV. The length of the CDR3 is 17 residues.

Here the CDR3 reads CASSLGQTTDYGYTF. CDR3 nucleotides: TGTGCCAGCAGCTTGGGACAGACCACGGACTATGGCTACACCTTC. The chain carries TRBV7-9 and TRBJ1-2, with 7 bases matching TRBD1. This CDR3 has 15 amino acids. The germline gives CDR1 SEHNR, CDR2 FQNEAQ (reference sequence). V lost 3 bases to trimming and J lost 3 bases; unmatched junction nucleotides: 7.

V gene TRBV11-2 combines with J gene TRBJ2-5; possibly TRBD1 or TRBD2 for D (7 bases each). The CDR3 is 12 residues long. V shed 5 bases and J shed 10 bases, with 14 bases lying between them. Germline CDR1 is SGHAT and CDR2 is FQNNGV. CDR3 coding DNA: TGTGCCAGCAGCATCAGGGGGGGGGACCAGTACTTC. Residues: CASSIRGGDQYF.

The CDR3 loop is CASSLVGSGRSRGNEQFF. Written as DNA, the CDR3 is TGTGCCAGCAGCTTAGTCGGTAGCGGGAGAAGTAGGGGGAATGAGCAGTTCTTC. This sequence joins TRBV7-2 and TRBJ2-1; 9 bases are shared with TRBD2. Trimming at V came to 1 base and at J to 7 bases, leaving 14 bases not matched to a gene. Germline V gene data show CDR1 as SGHTA and CDR2 as FQGNSA. The CDR3 is 18 residues long. The full variable domain, with the rest looked up from reference TRBV7-2 and TRBJ2-1, is GAGVSQSPSNKVTEKGKDVELRCDPISGHTALYWYRQSLGQGLEFLIYFQGNSAPDKSGLPSDRFSAERTGGSVSTLTIQRTQQEDSAVYLCASSLVGSGRSRGNEQFFGPGTRLTVL.

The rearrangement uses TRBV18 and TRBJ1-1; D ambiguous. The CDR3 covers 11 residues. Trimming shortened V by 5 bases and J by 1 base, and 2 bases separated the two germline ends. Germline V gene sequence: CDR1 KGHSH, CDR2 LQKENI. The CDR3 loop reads CASSGNTEAFF. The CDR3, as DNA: TGTGCCAGCTCAGGGAACACTGAAGCTTTCTTT.

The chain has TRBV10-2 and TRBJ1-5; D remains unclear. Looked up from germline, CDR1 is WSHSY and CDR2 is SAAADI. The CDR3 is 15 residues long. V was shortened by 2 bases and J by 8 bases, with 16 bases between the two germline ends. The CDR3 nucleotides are TGCGCCAGCAGTGAGCGACAACTCCCTTACGAGCCCCAGCATTTT. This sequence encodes CASSERQLPYEPQHF.

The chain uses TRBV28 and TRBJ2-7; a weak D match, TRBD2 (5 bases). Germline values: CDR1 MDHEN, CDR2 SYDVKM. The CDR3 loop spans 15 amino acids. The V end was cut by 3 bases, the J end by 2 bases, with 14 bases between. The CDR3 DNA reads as TGTGCCAGCAGTTTCAGCGGAAATCTACCCTACGAGCAGTACTTC. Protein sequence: CASSFSGNLPYEQYF.

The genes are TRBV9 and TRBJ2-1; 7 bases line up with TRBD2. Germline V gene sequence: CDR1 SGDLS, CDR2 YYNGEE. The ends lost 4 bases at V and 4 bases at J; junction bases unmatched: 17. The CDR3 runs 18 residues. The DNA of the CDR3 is TGTGCCAGCAGCACCCCCCTTGGGGCTAGCGGAAGTTACAATGAGCAGTTCTTC. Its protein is CASSTPLGASGSYNEQFF. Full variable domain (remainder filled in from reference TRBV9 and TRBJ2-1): DSGVTQTPKHLITATGQRVTLRCSPRSGDLSVYWYQQSLDQGLQFLIQYYNGEERAKGNILERFSAQQFPDLHSELNLSSLELGDSALYFCASSTPLGASGSYNEQFFGPGTRLTVL.

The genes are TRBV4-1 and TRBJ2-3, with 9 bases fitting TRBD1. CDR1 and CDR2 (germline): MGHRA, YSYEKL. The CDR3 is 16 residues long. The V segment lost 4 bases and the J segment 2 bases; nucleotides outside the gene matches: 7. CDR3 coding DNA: TGCGCCAGCAGCCCACGACAGGGGGGGGTCACAGATACGCAGTATTTT. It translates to CASSPRQGGVTDTQYF.